What follows describes a single T cell receptor beta chain. There is no known antigen for this receptor. Per-base qualities were not stored, and no clone one base away is much larger. The immunoSEQ Assay, a bias-controlled multiplex PCR, was used to amplify TCRbeta CDR3 regions from genomic DNA. In the paper's pipeline: Within the assay, amplification of reference gene primers was used to estimate how many nucleated cells each sample contained. Sequence reads were collapsed and filtered to measure the absolute abundance of every unique TCRbeta CDR3 rearrangement. For each sample, productive Simpson clonality was calculated as the square root of Simpson's diversity index across productive rearrangements. TCRdb holds this immuneACCESS table with in-frame rearrangements only. Some clones are missing; in checked studies, unresolved V genes explain under half, and the rest has no known cause. V and J calls and clone size are copied from that table; D and trimming were computed from the DNA. The sample contains around 380,000 clones, around 87% of them found a single time. In total, the top ten clones hold 1% to 1.5% of the sample.

The CDR3 starts with the cysteine, ends with the phenylalanine, and has 19 residues. Left in the record is the CDR3 DNA by itself, 57 bases read in frame from the first base. Here V drops 3 bases and J drops 0 bases, and the junction holds 16 bases not matched to any gene. Taken from the germline V gene, the CDR1 and CDR2 loops are MGHRA and YSYEKL. The data were taken from a study of blood T cell repertoires in COVID-19 (dated by TCRdb to about 2020). Broadly, across the study: Samples from collaborators originated in the United States, Italy and Spain and spanned both the acute and convalescent phases of COVID-19. The repertoires were released in a freely available public database intended as a resource for research on the immune response to SARS-CoV-2. Samples were obtained from the ongoing ImmuneRACE study (first 160 participants) and from 1,254 subjects provided by 6 global collaborators. The prospective study material was composed of cDNA or gDNA derived from T cells, B-cell-depleted T cells, or PBMCs. HLA class I and class II types, where available, came from metadata supplied by the sample provider rather than from assay-based typing. The sample metadata nearly always contained a de-identified subject ID, COVID-19 status, age in years and sex. Deeply sampled blood TCRbeta repertoires from subjects exposed to, actively infected with, or recovered from COVID-19 were included in the dataset. General findings and caveats noted by the study authors: How much clinical and demographic metadata was included differed by source and by participant, and the metadata was provided uncurated.

In the prospective study, participants were about 18 to 100 years old, resided in 20 to 30 geographic areas of the United States, and were enrolled through a virtual design. In the prospective study, participants were assigned to cohorts based on the clinical history participants reported in a screening survey and a study questionnaire. Recovered participants in ImmuneRACE Cohort 3 were defined as having two consecutive negative NP/OP PCR tests, clearance from a healthcare professional, or resolution of symptoms. In the prospective study, whole blood, serum and a nasopharyngeal or oropharyngeal swab were collected from each participant by mobile phlebotomists. Prospective study participants could optionally give additional blood draws and questionnaires over a roughly two-month period. Before DNA extraction, prospective study blood samples were shipped either frozen or at room temperature.

The origin of this receptor is a man aged 25 to 45 who had recovered from COVID-19. The V and J segments used are TRBV4-1 and TRBJ2-5, and 7 bases in between align with TRBD2. Sample: PBMCs or T cells enriched from blood (not recorded which). The CDR3 is CASSQREAGGAGNQETQYF. The sequenced DNA: TGCGCCAGCAGCCAGAGGGAGGCCGGGGGAGCGGGGAACCAAGAGACCCAGTACTTC.